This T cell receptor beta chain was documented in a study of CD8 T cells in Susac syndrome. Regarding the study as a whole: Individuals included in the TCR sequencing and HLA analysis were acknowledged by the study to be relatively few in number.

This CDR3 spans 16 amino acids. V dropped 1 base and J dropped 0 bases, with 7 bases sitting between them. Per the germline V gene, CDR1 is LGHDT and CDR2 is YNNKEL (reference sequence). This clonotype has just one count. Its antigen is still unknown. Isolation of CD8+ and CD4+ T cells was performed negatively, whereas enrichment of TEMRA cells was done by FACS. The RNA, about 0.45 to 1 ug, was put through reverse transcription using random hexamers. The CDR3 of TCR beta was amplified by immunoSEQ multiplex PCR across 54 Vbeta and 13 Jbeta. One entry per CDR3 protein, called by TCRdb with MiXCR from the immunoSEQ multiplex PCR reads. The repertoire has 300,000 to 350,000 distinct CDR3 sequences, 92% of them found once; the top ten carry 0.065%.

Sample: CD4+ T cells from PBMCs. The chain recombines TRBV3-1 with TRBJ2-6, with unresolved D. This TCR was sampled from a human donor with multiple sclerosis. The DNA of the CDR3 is TGTGCCAGCAGCCAAGGGGCGAGCTCTGGGGCCAACGTCCTGACTTTC. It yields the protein CASSQGASSGANVLTF.